The clone carrying this T cell receptor beta chain was counted between two and nine times. The record originates from a study of blood T cell repertoires in COVID-19. For the study at large: Sites in the United States, Italy and Spain provided acute and convalescent COVID-19 samples.

Individuals aged about 18 to 89 years were recruited from about two dozen US areas. Participants were placed into cohorts based on the clinical history they reported. Per the germline V gene, CDR1 is MNHEY and CDR2 is SVGAGI. V was pared by 6 bases and J by 1 base, with 9 bases between. The CDR3 is 13 residues long. Sequenced by immunoSEQ multiplex PCR; TCRdb stores in-frame clones only, minus some. Here the sample spans fewer than 200,000 clones, more than 70% being singletons. This chain joins TRBV6-5 and TRBJ1-1; no firm D call. The material sequenced was PBMCs or T cells enriched from blood (not recorded which). This clonotype originated in a woman between 50 and 59 years old in a cohort exposed to, infected with or recovered from COVID-19 (not recorded which). The CDR3: CASSHTENTEAFF. CDR3 DNA: TGTGCCAGCAGCCACACAGAGAACACTGAAGCTTTCTTT.